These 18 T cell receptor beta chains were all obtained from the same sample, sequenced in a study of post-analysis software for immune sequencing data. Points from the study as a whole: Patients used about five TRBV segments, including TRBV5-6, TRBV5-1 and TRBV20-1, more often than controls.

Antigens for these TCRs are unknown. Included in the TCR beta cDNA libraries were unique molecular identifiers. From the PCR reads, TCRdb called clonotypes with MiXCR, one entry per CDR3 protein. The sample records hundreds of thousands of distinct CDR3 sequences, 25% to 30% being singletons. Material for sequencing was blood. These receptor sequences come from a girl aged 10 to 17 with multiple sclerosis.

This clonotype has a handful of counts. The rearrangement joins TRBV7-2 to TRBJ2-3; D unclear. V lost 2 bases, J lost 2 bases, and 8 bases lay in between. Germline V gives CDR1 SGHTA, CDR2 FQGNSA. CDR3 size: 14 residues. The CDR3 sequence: CASSLTRATDTQYF. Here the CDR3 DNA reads TGTGCCAGCAGCTTAACAAGGGCCACAGATACGCAGTATTTT.

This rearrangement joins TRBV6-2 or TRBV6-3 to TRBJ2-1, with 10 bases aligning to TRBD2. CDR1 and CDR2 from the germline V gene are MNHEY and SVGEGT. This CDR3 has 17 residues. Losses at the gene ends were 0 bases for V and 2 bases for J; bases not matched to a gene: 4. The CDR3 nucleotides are TGTGCCAGCAGTTACTCGCCTAGCGGGAGACCCTACAATGAGCAGTTCTTC. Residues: CASSYSPSGRPYNEQFF.

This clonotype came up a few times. The CDR3 region has the DNA TGTGCCAGCAGTTTGGGGACAGGGGACCGCCGGTTGACCCAGTACTTC. Translated: CASSLGTGDRRLTQYF. The rearrangement links TRBV28 to TRBJ2-5; the match to TRBD1 covers 10 bases. Per the germline V gene, CDR1 is MDHEN and CDR2 is SYDVKM. The CDR3 is made up of 16 amino acids. J lost 7 bases, V lost 3 bases, and 11 bases had no gene match.

CDR3 sequence reads: CSAPPRADSYEQYF. Here the CDR3 DNA reads TGCAGTGCCCCGCCCCGGGCCGACTCCTACGAGCAGTACTTC. The chain has TRBV20-1 and TRBJ2-7; D remains ambiguous. This CDR3 spans 14 amino acids. Germline V gives CDR1 DFQATT, CDR2 SNEGSKA (reference sequence). V was clipped by 6 bases and J by 0 bases, with 15 bases between them.

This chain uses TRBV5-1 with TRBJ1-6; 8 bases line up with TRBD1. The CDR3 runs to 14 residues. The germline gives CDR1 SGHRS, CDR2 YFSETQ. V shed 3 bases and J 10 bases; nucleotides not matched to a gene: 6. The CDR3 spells CASSWDRSDSPLHF. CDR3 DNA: TGCGCCAGCAGCTGGGACAGGTCGGACTCACCCCTCCACTTT.

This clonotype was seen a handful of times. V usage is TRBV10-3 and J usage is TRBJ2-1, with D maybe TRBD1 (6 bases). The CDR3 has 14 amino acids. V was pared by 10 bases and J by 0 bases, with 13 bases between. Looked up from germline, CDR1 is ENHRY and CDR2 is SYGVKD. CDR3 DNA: TGTGCCACCTCGGCCAGGGGCTCCTACAATGAGCAGTTCTTC. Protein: CATSARGSYNEQFF.

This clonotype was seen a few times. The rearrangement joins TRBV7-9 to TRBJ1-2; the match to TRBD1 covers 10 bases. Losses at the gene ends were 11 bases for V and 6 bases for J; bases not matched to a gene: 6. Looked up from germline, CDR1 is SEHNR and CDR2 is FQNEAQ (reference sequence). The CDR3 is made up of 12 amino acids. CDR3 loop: CAGWTGGDGYTF. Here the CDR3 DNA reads TGTGCCGGATGGACAGGGGGTGATGGCTACACCTTC. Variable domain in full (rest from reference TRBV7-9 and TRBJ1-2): DTGVSQNPRHKITKRGQNVTFRCDPISEHNRLYWYRQTLGQGPEFLTYFQNEAQLEKSRLLSDRFSAERPKGSFSTLEIQRTEQGDSAMYLCAGWTGGDGYTFGSGTRLTVV.

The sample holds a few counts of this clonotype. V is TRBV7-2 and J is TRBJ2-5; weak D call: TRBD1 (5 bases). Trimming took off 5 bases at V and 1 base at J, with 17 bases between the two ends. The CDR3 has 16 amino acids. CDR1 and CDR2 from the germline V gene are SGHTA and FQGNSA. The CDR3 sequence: CASSPPEGESQETQYF. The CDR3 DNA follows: TGTGCCAGCAGCCCTCCGGAAGGGGAATCCCAAGAGACCCAGTACTTC.

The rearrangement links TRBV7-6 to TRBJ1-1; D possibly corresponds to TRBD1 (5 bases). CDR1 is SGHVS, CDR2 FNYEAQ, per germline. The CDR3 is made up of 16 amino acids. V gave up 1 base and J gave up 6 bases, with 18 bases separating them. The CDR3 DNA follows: TGTGCCAGCAGCTTAGTTCCCCAGGGACCGGGTTCTGAAGCTTTCTTT. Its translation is CASSLVPQGPGSEAFF.

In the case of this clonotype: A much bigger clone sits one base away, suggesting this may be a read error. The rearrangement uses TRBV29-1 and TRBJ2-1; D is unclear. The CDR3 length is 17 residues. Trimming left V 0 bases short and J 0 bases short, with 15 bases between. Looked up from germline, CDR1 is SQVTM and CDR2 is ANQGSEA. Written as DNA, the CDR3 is TGCAGCGTTGAAGACCTGACAAGGTCCTCCTCCTACAATGAGCAGTTCTTC. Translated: CSVEDLTRSSSYNEQFF.

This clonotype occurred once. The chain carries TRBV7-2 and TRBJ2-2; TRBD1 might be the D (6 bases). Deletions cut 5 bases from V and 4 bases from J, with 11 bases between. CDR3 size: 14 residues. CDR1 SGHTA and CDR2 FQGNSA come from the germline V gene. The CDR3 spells CASSPGQTTGELFF. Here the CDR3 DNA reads TGTGCCAGCAGCCCTGGACAGACCACCGGGGAGCTGTTTTTT.

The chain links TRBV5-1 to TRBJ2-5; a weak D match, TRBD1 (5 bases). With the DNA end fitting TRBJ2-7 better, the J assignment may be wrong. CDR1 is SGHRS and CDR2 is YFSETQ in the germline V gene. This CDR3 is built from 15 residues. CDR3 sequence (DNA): TGCGCCAGCAGCTTGGCACAGGTGGGCTACGCCGAGCAGTACTTC. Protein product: CASSLAQVGYAEQYF.

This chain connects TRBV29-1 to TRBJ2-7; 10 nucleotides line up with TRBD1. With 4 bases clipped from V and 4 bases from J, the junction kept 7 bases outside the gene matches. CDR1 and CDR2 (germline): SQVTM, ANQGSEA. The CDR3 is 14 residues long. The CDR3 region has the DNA TGCAGCGTTGGAGGGACAGGGGATATTTACGAGCAGTACTTC. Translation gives CSVGGTGDIYEQYF.

The DNA for the CDR3 is TGTGCCAGCACCTCTCGGACAGGGGCCAATGGCTACACCTTC. Translating it yields CASTSRTGANGYTF. The V and J genes are TRBV6-6 and TRBJ1-2; 9 bases line up with TRBD1. Germline V gene lookup returns CDR1 MNHNY and CDR2 SVGAGI (reference sequence). V shed 7 bases, J shed 6 bases, and the junction held 9 bases outside the gene matches. This CDR3 has 14 amino acids.

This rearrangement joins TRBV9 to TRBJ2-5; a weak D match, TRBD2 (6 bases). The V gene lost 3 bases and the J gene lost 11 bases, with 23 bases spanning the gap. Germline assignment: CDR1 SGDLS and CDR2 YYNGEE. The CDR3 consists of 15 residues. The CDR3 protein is CASSATSLGVNEQYF. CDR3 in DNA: TGTGCCAGCAGCGCGACTAGTCTTGGTGTCAATGAGCAGTACTTC.

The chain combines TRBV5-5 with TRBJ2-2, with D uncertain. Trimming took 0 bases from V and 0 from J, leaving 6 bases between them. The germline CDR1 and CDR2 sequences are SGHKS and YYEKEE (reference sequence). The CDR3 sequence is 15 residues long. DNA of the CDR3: TGTGCCAGCAGCTTGGGGCAGACGAACACCGGGGAGCTGTTTTTT. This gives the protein CASSLGQTNTGELFF.

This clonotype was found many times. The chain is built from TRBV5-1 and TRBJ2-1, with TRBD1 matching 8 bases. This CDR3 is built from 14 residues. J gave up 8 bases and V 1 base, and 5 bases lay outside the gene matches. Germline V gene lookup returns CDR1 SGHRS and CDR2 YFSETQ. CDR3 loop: CASSLHRGADEQFF. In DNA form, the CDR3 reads TGCGCCAGCAGCTTGCACAGGGGGGCAGATGAGCAGTTCTTC.

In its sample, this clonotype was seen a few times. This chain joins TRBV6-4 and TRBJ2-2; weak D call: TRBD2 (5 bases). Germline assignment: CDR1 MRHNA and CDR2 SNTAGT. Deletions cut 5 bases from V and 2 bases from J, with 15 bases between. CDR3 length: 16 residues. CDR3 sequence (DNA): TGTGCCAGCAGTAGTCACACGGGGATTAACACCGGGGAGCTGTTTTTT. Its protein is CASSSHTGINTGELFF.